This T cell receptor beta chain was recorded in a study of cytomegalovirus exposure and HLA in healthy donors. Whole-study results and caveats: Trimming of TCR beta V- and J-genes showed a link, identified in a later analysis, to a missense DCLRE1C variant.

The sample holds a few counts of this clone. Its antigen is unidentified. Other DNA variants within this sample encode the same CDR3. The CDR3 has 12 amino acids. V was shortened by 3 bases and J by 7 bases, with 7 bases between the two germline ends. Germline V gene data show CDR1 as LNHDA and CDR2 as SQIVND (reference sequence). Primers: 60 Vbeta forward and 13 Jbeta reverse. The repertoire was sequenced with immunoSEQ multiplex PCR; TCRdb's copy has only in-frame clones and lacks some. Counted here are 110,000 to 150,000 clones, around 85% occurring once; the ten biggest clones make up about 1.2%. The V gene is TRBV19, the J gene TRBJ2-1; possible D gene TRBD2, 6 bases. Sample: PBMCs. The sequence came from a female donor in good health and CMV-seronegative. The CDR3 DNA reads TGTGCCAGTAGTATCCGGGGGAATGAGCAGTTCTTC. Its translation: CASSIRGNEQFF.